The present entry profiles one T cell receptor (beta chain) with its context. Its antigen is unknown. The draw of peripheral blood yielded roughly 9.4 milliliters from each donor. The germline V gene has CDR1 LGHDT and CDR2 YNNKEL (reference sequence). The CDR3 consists of 15 residues. Trimming removed 4 bases at V and 0 bases at J, with 13 bases between. Combining a sample-barcoded 5' primer with a J-beta primer mix, a second PCR ran for roughly 7 to 11 cycles. All cDNA molecules were each tagged by a template-switch adaptor with 12 random nucleotides. Via MiXCR, TCRdb re-called the 5' RACE reads, giving one row per CDR3 protein. Found here are around 800,000 distinct CDR3 sequences, about 59% of them singletons; the top ten hold 25% to 35%. This entry comes from a study of blood T cells in healthy people across ages. Overall study context: The template switching approach captured approximately one barcoded beta molecule for every two T cells.

Whole-study findings and limits: More naive CD4+ cells and higher diversity marked long-lived donors relative to aged donors.

Sequenced sample: blood. This chain links TRBV3-1 with TRBJ2-7; D is perhaps TRBD1 (6 bases). The sequence derives from a man younger than 40 in good health. In DNA form, the CDR3 reads TGTGCCAGCAGCCGAGGACAGCCGTTCTCCTACGAGCAGTACTTC. Protein product: CASSRGQPFSYEQYF.